Following are 18 T cell receptor beta chains from one sample sequenced in a study of cytomegalovirus exposure and HLA in healthy donors. A multiplex PCR was run with 60 Vbeta primers and 13 Jbeta primers. Sequenced by immunoSEQ multiplex PCR; TCRdb stores in-frame clones only, minus some. The table has approximately 60,000 clones, about 83% seen once. Sequenced input: PBMCs. Receptor source: a man aged 30 to 39 in good health and CMV-seronegative.

The chain recombines TRBV7-2 with TRBJ2-1; D ambiguous. The CDR3 sequence is 15 residues long. V shed 5 bases and J shed 0 bases, with 11 bases lying between them. Germline V lookup: CDR1 SGHTA, CDR2 FQGNSA. The DNA for the CDR3 is TGTGCCAGCAGCCCCGCGGCAAGCTCCTACAATGAGCAGTTCTTC. Residues: CASSPAASSYNEQFF.

The genes are TRBV6-6 and TRBJ1-6; a weak D match, TRBD1 (5 bases). CDR1 and CDR2 (germline): MNHNY, SVGAGI (reference sequence). Deletions cut 7 bases from V and 4 bases from J, with 17 bases between. The CDR3 loop spans 16 amino acids. This chain's CDR3 is CASIQGGARYNSPLHF. The CDR3, as DNA: TGTGCCAGCATCCAGGGAGGGGCTCGGTATAATTCACCCCTCCACTTT.

The rearrangement joins TRBV4-3 to TRBJ2-3; D might be TRBD2 (6 bases). Trimming removed 1 base at V and 0 bases at J, with 8 bases between. Germline V CDR1 and CDR2: LGHNA, YSLEER. This CDR3 has 15 residues. Here the CDR3 reads CASSQVLASTDTQYF. CDR3 DNA sequence: TGCGCCAGCAGCCAAGTACTAGCTAGCACAGATACGCAGTATTTT.

The V and J genes are TRBV27 and TRBJ2-1; TRBD2 is a possible D gene (5 bases). Germline V gives CDR1 MNHEY, CDR2 SMNVEV (reference sequence). CDR3 length: 13 amino acids. The V and J ends lost 6 bases and 6 bases respectively, with 12 bases between them. The CDR3 here is CASSMFRGNEQFF. DNA for the CDR3: TGTGCCAGCAGCATGTTCCGGGGCAATGAGCAGTTCTTC.

V usage is TRBV7-6 and J usage is TRBJ2-1; 7 bases line up with TRBD1. CDR1 and CDR2 (germline): SGHVS, FNYEAQ. With V trimmed by 5 bases and J by 0 bases, 4 bases remained unmatched. The CDR3 is made up of 15 amino acids. CDR3: CASSLTGSSYNEQFF. The CDR3 DNA sequence: TGTGCCAGCAGCCTGACAGGGAGCTCCTACAATGAGCAGTTCTTC.

The sample holds a few counts of this clone. CDR3 sequence reads: CASRPDYNEQFF. In nucleotides, the CDR3 is TGTGCCAGCAGGCCAGACTACAATGAGCAGTTCTTC. The rearrangement uses TRBV2 and TRBJ2-1; D unresolved. CDR3 size: 12 residues. CDR1 is SNHLY, CDR2 FYNNEI, per germline. V was trimmed by 6 bases and J by 3 bases, leaving 6 bases between them.

The chain uses TRBV5-8 and TRBJ2-7; 8 positions agree with TRBD1. The CDR3 is 13 amino acids. Trimming cost V 3 bases and J 2 bases; bases outside gene matches: 1. The germline CDR1 and CDR2 sequences are SGHTS and YDEGEE. The CDR3 sequence: CASSSRGPYEQYF. CDR3 nucleotides: TGTGCCAGCAGCTCCAGGGGGCCCTACGAGCAGTACTTC.

This rearrangement joins TRBV19 to TRBJ2-5, with D perhaps matching TRBD2 (6 bases). V was cut by 6 bases and J by 4 bases, with 12 bases left in between. From germline, CDR1 is LNHDA and CDR2 SQIVND (reference sequence). CDR3 length: 13 residues. The CDR3 nucleotides are TGTGCCAGTAGCAGACTAGTTCGAGAGACCCAGTACTTC. The encoded protein is CASSRLVRETQYF.

The chain links TRBV6-5 to TRBJ2-5, with D possibly being TRBD2 (6 bases). The V and J ends lost 7 bases and 2 bases respectively, with 17 bases between them. CDR1 MNHEY and CDR2 SVGAGI come from the germline V gene. There are 15 residues in the CDR3. CDR3 amino acids: CASTTEGLGQETQYF. CDR3 nucleotides: TGTGCCAGCACTACGGAGGGTCTGGGACAAGAGACCCAGTACTTC.

The chain is built from TRBV6-5 and TRBJ1-5, with D maybe TRBD1 (6 bases). The germline CDR1 and CDR2 sequences are MNHEY and SVGAGI. The length of the CDR3 is 13 residues. Trimming stripped 8 bases from V and 3 bases from J, with 11 bases between. CDR3 sequence reads: CASSRDNNQPQHF. The CDR3 region has the DNA TGTGCCAGCTCCCGGGACAACAATCAGCCCCAGCATTTT.

The V call is TRBV7-8, the J call TRBJ2-7; D is possibly TRBD2 (6 bases). V was cut by 1 base and J by 2 bases, with 9 bases left in between. The CDR3 is 14 amino acids. Per the germline V gene, CDR1 is SGHVS and CDR2 is FQNEAQ. As DNA, the CDR3 is TGTGCCAGCAGCTTAGGTAGCGGCACCTACGAGCAGTACTTC. This codes for CASSLGSGTYEQYF.

The chain links TRBV6-5 to TRBJ2-7, with 8 bases lining up with TRBD1. The length of the CDR3 is 16 residues. Germline values: CDR1 MNHEY, CDR2 SVGAGI. The J segment lost 2 bases and the V segment lost 2 bases, leaving 8 bases of the junction unmatched. The CDR3 spells CASSYRGTGRPYEQYF. The CDR3 DNA reads as TGTGCCAGCAGTTACCGGGGGACAGGAAGACCCTACGAGCAGTACTTC.

V and J are TRBV19 and TRBJ2-5; TRBD1 agrees at 7 bases. Trimming at V came to 6 bases and at J to 5 bases, leaving 6 bases not matched to a gene. The CDR3 contains 13 residues. Germline CDR1 and CDR2: LNHDA and SQIVND (reference sequence). CDR3 DNA sequence: TGTGCCAGTAGAAGGACAGGTGTTGAGACCCAGTACTTC. Protein sequence: CASRRTGVETQYF.

This chain connects TRBV10-3 to TRBJ2-7, with TRBD2 matching over 12 bases. The V gene end was trimmed by 10 bases and the J gene end by 2 bases; junction bases not matched to a gene: 6. Germline V gives CDR1 ENHRY, CDR2 SYGVKD. CDR3 size: 14 residues. CDR3 coding DNA: TGTGCCACGCAGACTAGCGGGAGTACCTACGAGCAGTACTTC. This codes for CATQTSGSTYEQYF.

This clone was detected only a few times. The chain carries TRBV6-5 and TRBJ1-6; 10 bases line up with TRBD1. The V gene end was trimmed by 0 bases and the J gene end by 10 bases; junction bases not matched to a gene: 6. The CDR3 sequence is 16 residues long. Germline loops: CDR1 MNHEY, CDR2 SVGAGI. The CDR3 nucleotides read TGTGCCAGCAGTTACTCGAGACAGGGGGCTCAATCACCCCTCCACTTT. Its translation: CASSYSRQGAQSPLHF.

The chain carries TRBV6-5 and TRBJ2-7, with 9 positions matching TRBD2. CDR1 and CDR2 (germline): MNHEY, SVGAGI. CDR3 length equals 16 residues. V gave up 0 bases and J gave up 5 bases; unmatched junction bases: 8. CDR3: CASSYSIAGVVNEQYF. DNA of the CDR3: TGTGCCAGCAGTTACTCTATAGCGGGAGTTGTGAACGAGCAGTACTTC.

The chain recombines TRBV9 with TRBJ2-7, with D maybe TRBD2 (7 bases). The CDR3 spans 14 residues. Trimming removed 5 bases at V and 0 bases at J, with 12 bases between. Germline CDR1 SGDLS, CDR2 YYNGEE. This CDR3 reads CASSSAGASYEQYF. As DNA, the CDR3 is TGTGCCAGCAGTTCGGCGGGGGCCTCCTACGAGCAGTACTTC.

This chain uses TRBV7-9 with TRBJ2-1; a weak D match, TRBD2 (5 bases). CDR3 length: 12 amino acids. In germline, CDR1 is SEHNR, CDR2 FQNEAQ (reference sequence). Trimming shortened V by 5 bases and J by 6 bases, and 8 bases separated the two germline ends. For the CDR3, the DNA is TGTGCCAGCAGCCCGGGAAGCAATGAGCAGTTCTTC. This translates into CASSPGSNEQFF.